This T cell receptor (beta chain) derives from a study of cytomegalovirus exposure and HLA in healthy donors. For the study at large: The roughly 120 million unique TCR beta sequences, from roughly 170 million T cells, were found by an earlier analysis. General study findings and limits: In vitro data verified a few CMV-associated chains as specific for CMV antigens.

In its sample, this clone was seen a few times. Its antigen remains unknown. Germline V gene lookup returns CDR1 SGHNT and CDR2 YYREEE (reference sequence). CDR3 length: 15 residues. Primers for the PCR totalled 60 Vbeta and 13 Jbeta. The repertoire was sequenced with immunoSEQ multiplex PCR; TCRdb's copy has only in-frame clones and lacks some. The sample lists 98,000 or so clones, less than 80% occurring once. Sample: PBMCs. This sequence was found in a man between 35 and 55 years old in good health and CMV-seronegative. The V gene is TRBV5-4, the J gene TRBJ2-5; 8 bases are shared with TRBD1. The J call could be wrong; TRBJ2-7 is a better fit for the DNA end. The CDR3 sequence: CASSLDWTGSYEQYF. In DNA form, the CDR3 reads TGTGCCAGCAGCTTGGATTGGACAGGGTCCTACGAGCAGTACTTC.